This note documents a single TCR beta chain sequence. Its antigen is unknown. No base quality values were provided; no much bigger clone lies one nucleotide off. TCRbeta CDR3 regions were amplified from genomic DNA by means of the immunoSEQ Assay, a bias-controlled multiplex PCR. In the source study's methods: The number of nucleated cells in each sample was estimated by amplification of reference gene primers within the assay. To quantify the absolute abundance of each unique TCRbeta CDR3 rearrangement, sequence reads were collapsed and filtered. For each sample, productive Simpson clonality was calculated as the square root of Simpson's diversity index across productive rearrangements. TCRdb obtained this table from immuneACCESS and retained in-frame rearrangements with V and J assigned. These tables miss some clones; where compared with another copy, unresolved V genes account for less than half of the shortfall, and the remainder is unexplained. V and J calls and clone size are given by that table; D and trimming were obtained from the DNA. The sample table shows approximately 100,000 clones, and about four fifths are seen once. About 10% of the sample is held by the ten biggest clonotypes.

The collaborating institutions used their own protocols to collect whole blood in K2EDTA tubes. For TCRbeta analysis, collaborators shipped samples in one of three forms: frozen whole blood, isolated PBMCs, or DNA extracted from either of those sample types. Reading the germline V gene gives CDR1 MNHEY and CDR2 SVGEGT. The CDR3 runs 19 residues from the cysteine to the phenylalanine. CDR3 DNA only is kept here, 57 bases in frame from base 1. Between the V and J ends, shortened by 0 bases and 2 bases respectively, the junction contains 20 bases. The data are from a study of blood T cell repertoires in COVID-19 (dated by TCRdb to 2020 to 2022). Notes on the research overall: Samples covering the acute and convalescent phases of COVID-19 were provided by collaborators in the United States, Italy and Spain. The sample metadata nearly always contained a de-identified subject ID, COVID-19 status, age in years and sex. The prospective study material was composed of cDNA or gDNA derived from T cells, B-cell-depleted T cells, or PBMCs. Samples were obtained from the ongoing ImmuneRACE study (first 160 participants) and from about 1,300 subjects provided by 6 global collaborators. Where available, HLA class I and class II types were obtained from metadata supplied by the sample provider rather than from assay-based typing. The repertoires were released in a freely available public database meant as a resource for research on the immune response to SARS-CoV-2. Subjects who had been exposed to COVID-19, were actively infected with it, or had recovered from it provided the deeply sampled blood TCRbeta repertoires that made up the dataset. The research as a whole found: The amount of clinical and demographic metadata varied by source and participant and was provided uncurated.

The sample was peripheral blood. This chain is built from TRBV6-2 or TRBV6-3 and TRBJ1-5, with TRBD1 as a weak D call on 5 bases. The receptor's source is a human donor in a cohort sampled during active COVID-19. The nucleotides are TGTGCCAGCAGTTACTCCAGTGTCTTACGGGGGGTCGGCAATCAGCCCCAGCATTTT. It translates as CASSYSSVLRGVGNQPQHF.